This TCR beta chain was sequenced for a study of T cells in Graves' hyperthyroidism and ophthalmopathy. CDR3 length equals 16 residues. With 1 base removed from V and 3 bases from J, the gap between germline ends came to 14 bases. Germline V CDR1 and CDR2: MGHRA, YSYEKL. Orbital computed tomography, thyroid ultrasound, serum thyroxine and TRAb, and clinical symptoms together informed the diagnoses. The CDR3 regions of TCR beta were amplified from RNA transcripts. Researchers ran a first-round RT-PCR on the TCR CDR3 using the HTBI primer set. Via MiXCR, TCRdb re-called the multiplex PCR reads, giving one row per CDR3 protein. The repertoire holds a few hundred thousand distinct CDR3 sequences, with around an eighth as singletons.

The sequencing sample was made of blood. This rearrangement joins TRBV4-1 to TRBJ2-3, with D possibly being TRBD2 (7 bases). This sequence was found in a man aged 25 to 45 with Graves' hyperthyroidism that later progressed to Graves' ophthalmopathy. CDR3 region: CASSQARGAGTDTQYF. CDR3 sequence (DNA): TGCGCCAGCAGCCAAGCCCGGGGGGCAGGGACAGATACGCAGTATTTT.